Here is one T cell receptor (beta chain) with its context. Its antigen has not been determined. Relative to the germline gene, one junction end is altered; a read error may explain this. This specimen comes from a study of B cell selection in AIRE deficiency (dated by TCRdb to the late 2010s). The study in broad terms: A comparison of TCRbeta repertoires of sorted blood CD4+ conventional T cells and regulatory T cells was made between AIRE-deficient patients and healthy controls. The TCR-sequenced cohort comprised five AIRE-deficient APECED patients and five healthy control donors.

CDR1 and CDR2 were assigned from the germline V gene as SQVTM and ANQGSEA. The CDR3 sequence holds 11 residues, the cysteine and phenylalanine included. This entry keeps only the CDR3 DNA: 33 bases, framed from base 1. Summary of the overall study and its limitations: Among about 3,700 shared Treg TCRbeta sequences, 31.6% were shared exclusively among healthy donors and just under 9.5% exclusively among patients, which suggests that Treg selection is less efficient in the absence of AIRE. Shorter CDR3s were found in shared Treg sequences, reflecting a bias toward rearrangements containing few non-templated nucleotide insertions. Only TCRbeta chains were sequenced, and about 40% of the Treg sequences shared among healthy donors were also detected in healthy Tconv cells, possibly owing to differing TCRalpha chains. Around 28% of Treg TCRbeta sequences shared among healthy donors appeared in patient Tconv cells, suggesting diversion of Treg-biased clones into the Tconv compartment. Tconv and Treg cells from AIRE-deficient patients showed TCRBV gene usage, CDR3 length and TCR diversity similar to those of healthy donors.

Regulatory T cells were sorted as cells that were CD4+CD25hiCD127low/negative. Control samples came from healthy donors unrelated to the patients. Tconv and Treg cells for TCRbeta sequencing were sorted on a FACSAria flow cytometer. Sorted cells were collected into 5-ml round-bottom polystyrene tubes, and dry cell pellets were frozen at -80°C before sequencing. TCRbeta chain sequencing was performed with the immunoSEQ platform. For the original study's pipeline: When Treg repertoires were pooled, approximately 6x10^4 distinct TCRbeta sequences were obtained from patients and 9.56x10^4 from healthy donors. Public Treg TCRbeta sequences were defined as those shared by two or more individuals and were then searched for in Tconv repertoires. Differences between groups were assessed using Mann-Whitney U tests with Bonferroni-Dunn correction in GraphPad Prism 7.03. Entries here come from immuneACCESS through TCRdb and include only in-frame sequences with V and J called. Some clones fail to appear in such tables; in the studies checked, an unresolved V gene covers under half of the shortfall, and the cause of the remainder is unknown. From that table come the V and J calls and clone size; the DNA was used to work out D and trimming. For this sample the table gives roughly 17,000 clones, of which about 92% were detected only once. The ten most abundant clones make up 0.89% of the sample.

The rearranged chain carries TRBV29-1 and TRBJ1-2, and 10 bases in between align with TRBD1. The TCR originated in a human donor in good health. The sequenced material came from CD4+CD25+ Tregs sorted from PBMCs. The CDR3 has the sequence CSIDRGRGYTF. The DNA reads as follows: TGCAGCATTGACAGGGGGCGAGGCTACACCTTC. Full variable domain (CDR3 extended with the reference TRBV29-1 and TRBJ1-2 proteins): SAVISQKPSRDICQRGTSLTIQCQVDSQVTMMFWYRQQPGQSLTLIATANQGSEATYESGFVIDKFPISRPNLTFSTLTVSNMSPEDSSIYLCSIDRGRGYTFGSGTRLTVV.